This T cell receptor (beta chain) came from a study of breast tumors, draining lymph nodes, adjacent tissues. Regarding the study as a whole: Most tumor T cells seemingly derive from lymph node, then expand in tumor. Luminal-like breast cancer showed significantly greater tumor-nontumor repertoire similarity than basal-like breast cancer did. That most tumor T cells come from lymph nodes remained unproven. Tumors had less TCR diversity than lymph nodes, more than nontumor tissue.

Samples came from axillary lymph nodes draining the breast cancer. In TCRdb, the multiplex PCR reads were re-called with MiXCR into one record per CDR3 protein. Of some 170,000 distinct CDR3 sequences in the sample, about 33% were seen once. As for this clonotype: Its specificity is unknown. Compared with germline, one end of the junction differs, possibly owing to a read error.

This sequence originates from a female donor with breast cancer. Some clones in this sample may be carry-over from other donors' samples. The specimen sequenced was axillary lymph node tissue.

CDR3 nucleotides: TGTGCCAGCAGTTACTCGAGGACCGCAGATAATCCACCCCTCCACTTT. Its protein product is CASSYSRTADNPPLHF. The chain is built from TRBV6-5 and TRBJ1-6, with D hard to call. This CDR3 is 16 amino acids long. Germline V gene lookup returns CDR1 MNHEY and CDR2 SVGAGI.